One and the same sample provided the 13 T cell receptor beta chains below, sequenced in a study of cytomegalovirus exposure and HLA in healthy donors. Both 60 Vbeta primers and 13 Jbeta primers went into the PCR. TCRdb's table, derived via immunoSEQ multiplex PCR, lists solely in-frame clones and lacks some. This table has around 150,000 clones, approximately 79% appearing once. The sample taken for sequencing was PBMCs. The receptors derive from a woman aged 45-60 years in good health and CMV-seropositive.

This clone was seen a single time. This chain links TRBV7-2 with TRBJ2-7; D possibly corresponds to TRBD2 (7 bases). Per the germline V gene, CDR1 is SGHTA and CDR2 is FQGNSA. The V gene lost 4 bases and the J gene lost 6 bases, with 19 bases spanning the gap. CDR3 length equals 15 residues. CDR3 nucleotides: TGTGCCAGCAGCTCCGCCGGGGGCAGCGGGATCGAGCAGTACTTC. Amino acid sequence: CASSSAGGSGIEQYF.

This clone was detected a few times. CDR3 bases: TGTGCCAGCAGTTACCCCCGGGGTAGCGGGGCTGCGGGCCAGTACTTC. Amino acid sequence: CASSYPRGSGAAGQYF. The rearrangement links TRBV6-5 to TRBJ2-5; TRBD2 agrees at 8 bases. The V segment lost 2 bases and the J segment 10 bases; nucleotides outside the gene matches: 15. Germline values: CDR1 MNHEY, CDR2 SVGAGI. CDR3 length: 16 residues.

The rearrangement uses TRBV14 and TRBJ2-6; the D gene is possibly TRBD1 (5 bases). CDR1 is SGHDN and CDR2 is FVKESK in the germline V gene. The CDR3 sequence is 13 residues long. The ends were cut back, 8 bases at V and 3 bases at J, with 8 bases in the middle. The CDR3 nucleotides read TGTGCCAGCGCAGGGCTTGGGGCCAACGTCCTGACTTTC. It translates to CASAGLGANVLTF.

CDR3 loop: CASSEALEVALSWANVLTF. DNA for the CDR3: TGTGCCAGCAGTGAAGCGTTGGAGGTCGCCCTGTCCTGGGCCAACGTCCTGACTTTC. V usage is TRBV2 and J usage is TRBJ2-6, with D possibly matching TRBD2 (5 bases). The length of the CDR3 is 19 residues. Germline V gene data show CDR1 as SNHLY and CDR2 as FYNNEI. V lost 0 bases to trimming and J lost 5 bases, with 20 bases between them.

This clone was found a few times. The chain links TRBV7-2 to TRBJ1-6; no clear D. V was shortened by 5 bases and J by 0 bases, with 11 bases between the two germline ends. Germline V gene lookup returns CDR1 SGHTA and CDR2 FQGNSA. The CDR3 runs to 16 residues. CDR3 sequence (DNA): TGTGCCAGCAGCCGCCTGAGGAGCTCCTATAATTCACCCCTCCACTTT. This codes for CASSRLRSSYNSPLHF.

The chain couples TRBV7-9 to TRBJ2-3; TRBD1 matches at 7 bases. Germline CDR1 is SEHNR and CDR2 is FQNEAQ (reference sequence). Losses at the gene ends were 5 bases for V and 4 bases for J; bases not matched to a gene: 12. The length of the CDR3 is 16 residues. The CDR3 DNA reads as TGTGCCAGCAGCACGCAACAGGGGAAAGATTCAGATACGCAGTATTTT. Protein sequence: CASSTQQGKDSDTQYF.

This chain links TRBV11-2 with TRBJ2-5, with D uncertain. The CDR3 length is 11 residues. V gave up 4 bases and J gave up 3 bases, with 3 bases separating them. Germline CDR1 and CDR2: SGHAT and FQNNGV. The CDR3 protein is CASSSEETQYF. The CDR3 DNA follows: TGTGCCAGCAGCTCCGAAGAGACCCAGTACTTC.

J is TRBJ1-4 and V is TRBV28; possible D gene TRBD1, 5 bases. CDR1 and CDR2 from the germline V gene are MDHEN and SYDVKM. The CDR3 length is 14 residues. V was clipped by 5 bases and J by 2 bases, with 9 bases between them. The CDR3 DNA reads TGTGCCAGCAGTCCGGGGGTGACTAATGAAAAACTGTTTTTT. It specifies CASSPGVTNEKLFF. Together with reference TRBV28 and TRBJ1-4, the CDR3 gives the full variable domain: DVKVTQSSRYLVKRTGEKVFLECVQDMDHENMFWYRQDPGLGLRLIYFSYDVKMKEKGDIPEGYSVSREKKERFSLILESASTNQTSMYLCASSPGVTNEKLFFGSGTQLSVL.

The chain links TRBV2 to TRBJ2-3, with TRBD1 identical over 9 bases. Germline lookup yields CDR1 SNHLY and CDR2 FYNNEI. Trimming took 6 bases from V and 7 from J; bases not matched to a gene: 5. The CDR3 contains 13 residues. The CDR3 region is CASRDRGLNTQYF. In DNA, the CDR3 is TGTGCCAGCAGGGACAGGGGTCTAAATACGCAGTATTTT.

The chain joins TRBV29-1 to TRBJ2-7, with 9 bases that match TRBD1. Trimming removed 1 base from V and 3 bases from J; junction bases left unmatched: 4. The CDR3 is made up of 14 amino acids. Germline V gene lookup returns CDR1 SQVTM and CDR2 ANQGSEA. This chain's CDR3 is CSVEAGQGLYEQYF. The CDR3, as DNA: TGCAGCGTTGAAGCAGGACAGGGGCTCTACGAGCAGTACTTC.

On this clone: Other nucleotide sequences from this sample produce the same CDR3. The chain links TRBV11-2 to TRBJ1-1, with no clear D. CDR3 length: 13 amino acids. V was cut by 3 bases and J by 1 base, with 6 bases left in between. Germline CDR1 SGHAT, CDR2 FQNNGV. In DNA, the CDR3 is TGTGCCAGCAGCTTGACAAGGAACACTGAAGCTTTCTTT. This gives the protein CASSLTRNTEAFF.

This clone was seen more than once but under ten times. This chain connects TRBV7-2 to TRBJ1-2, with a tentative D call TRBD1 (5 bases). The V and J ends lost 5 bases and 8 bases respectively, with 15 bases between them. The CDR3 has 13 amino acids. Germline V CDR1 and CDR2: SGHTA, FQGNSA. Here the CDR3 DNA reads TGTGCCAGCAGCCCCGGGGGGTTCGGAGGCTACACCTTC. Translated: CASSPGGFGGYTF.

The chain employs TRBV18 and TRBJ1-1; tentative D call: TRBD1 (6 bases). Trimming left V 2 bases short and J 8 bases short, with 9 bases between. Germline V gene lookup returns CDR1 KGHSH and CDR2 LQKENI. The length of the CDR3 is 12 residues. The CDR3 DNA reads TGTGCCAGCTCACCAGGAGACAGGGAAGCTTTCTTT. This gives the protein CASSPGDREAFF.